This is a list of T cell receptor beta chains from one sample in a study of CD8+ T cells in alopecia areata. Using immunoSEQ multiplex PCR, the repertoire was profiled, and TCRdb retains in-frame clones only, with some absent. The sample gives about 98,000 clones, nearly 45% of which show up once; roughly 0.79% is in the top ten. Sequenced sample: CD4+ T cells sorted from blood. These receptors originate from a human donor with alopecia areata. CDR3s include the opening cysteine and the closing phenylalanine or tryptophan. A D gene is named only where the DNA matches it firmly. Only some rows state a clone size, as once, few, many or a class for expanded clones.

CDR3	DNA	D	size	V	J
CASSLGTGVAYNEQFF	TGTGCCAGCAGTTTAGGGACGGGAGTGGCCTACAATGAGCAGTTCTTC	-	-	TRBV27	TRBJ2-1
CAWKNGGVYNEQFF	TGTGCCTGGAAGAACGGGGGGGTCTACAATGAGCAGTTCTTC	TRBD2	-	TRBV30	TRBJ2-1
CASSQETDTQYF	TGCGCCAGCAGCCAAGAAACAGATACGCAGTATTTT	-	-	TRBV4-1	TRBJ2-3
CSVELGSTPSEQFF	TGCAGCGTTGAACTAGGCTCGACCCCCAGTGAGCAGTTCTTC	-	-	TRBV29-1	TRBJ2-1
CSVELLADTQYF	TGCAGCGTAGAATTGTTGGCAGATACGCAGTATTTT	-	few	TRBV29-1	TRBJ2-3
CASTSGRARNQPQHF	TGCGCCAGCACTTCGGGGAGGGCGCGCAATCAGCCCCAGCATTTT	-	few	TRBV23-1	TRBJ1-5
CASSHGTGKVEAFF	TGTGCCAGCAGCCACGGGACAGGGAAGGTTGAAGCTTTCTTT	TRBD1	-	TRBV7-9	TRBJ1-1
CSVDRRGSVNEQFF	TGCAGCGTTGACCGCCGGGGAAGTGTGAATGAGCAGTTCTTC	-	-	TRBV29-1	TRBJ2-1
CSVNLGGPDGYTF	TGCAGCGTTAATCTCGGGGGCCCTGATGGCTACACCTTC	-	-	TRBV29-1	TRBJ1-2
CAASGRVNQETQYF	TGTGCCGCATCCGGACGGGTTAATCAAGAGACCCAGTACTTC	-	-	TRBV6-5	TRBJ2-5
CASSYQQGRETQYF	TGTGCCAGCAGTTATCAACAGGGTAGAGAGACCCAGTACTTC	-	-	TRBV6-6	TRBJ2-5
CAISTGDGGEQFF	TGTGCCATCAGTACCGGGGACGGGGGAGAGCAGTTCTTC	-	-	TRBV10-3	TRBJ2-1
CASSQLRDEQFF	TGTGCCAGCAGCCAGCTCAGGGATGAGCAGTTCTTC	-	-	TRBV4-2	TRBJ2-1
CASNSRLAGFQYF	TGTGCCAGCAACAGTCGACTAGCGGGGTTTCAGTACTTC	TRBD2	medium-sized	TRBV28	TRBJ2-5
CASSPTGSRAHEQYF	TGTGCCAGCTCGCCCACCGGGTCTCGGGCCCACGAGCAGTACTTC	-	few	TRBV18	TRBJ2-7
CSVGRGRGKETQYF	TGCAGCGTTGGGAGGGGCAGGGGCAAAGAGACCCAGTACTTC	-	-	TRBV29-1	TRBJ2-5
CASSPSGGSGANVLTF	TGTGCCAGCAGCCCCTCGGGGGGGTCTGGGGCCAACGTCCTGACTTTC	TRBD2	-	TRBV7-8	TRBJ2-6
CASSLGTSGYNEQFF	TGCGCCAGCAGCCTCGGGACTAGCGGTTACAATGAGCAGTTCTTC	TRBD2	-	TRBV5-1	TRBJ2-1
CASSRTGLYTDTQYF	TGCGCCAGCAGCCGGACGGGACTTTACACAGATACGCAGTATTTT	-	-	TRBV4-1	TRBJ2-3
CASSQEPGQINYGYTF	TGTGCCAGCAGCCAAGAACCCGGACAGATAAACTATGGCTACACCTTC	-	-	TRBV4-2	TRBJ1-2